This T cell receptor (beta chain) is drawn from a study of beta chain features in type 1 diabetes. Study-wide results and caveats: Within the patient group, naive, central memory and Treg TCRB repertoires appeared more similar to each other than within healthy donors. HLA effects on TCRB rearrangement stayed unresolved here. VDJ junctions sequenced from type 1 diabetes patients showed fewer insertions and more deletions.

This CDR3 has 16 amino acids. As every portion of the isolated RNA was reverse transcribed, the sequencing read expressed TCRB transcripts. Assay: immunoSEQ multiplex PCR; the TCRdb copy retains only in-frame clones and omits some. Of about 320,000 clones in the sample, 11% to 15% were seen once. This clone was found a few times. What it binds is unknown. The clonotype was recovered from a man aged 25-40 years in good health. Sequenced: central memory CD4+ T cells from blood. The rearrangement links TRBV21-1 to TRBJ2-7; the table's D call, TRBD2, was not checked against the DNA. TRBV21-1 is recorded as a pseudogene. CDR3 bases: TGTGCCAGCAGCAGAGAGCCGGGTCCGGACTCCTACGAGCAGTACGTC. It encodes CASSREPGPDSYEQYV.